This record looks at one T cell receptor beta chain sequence and its context. The sample belongs to a study of cytomegalovirus exposure and HLA in healthy donors. The study ran its PCR with 60 Vbeta and 13 Jbeta primers. Repertoires were generated with immunoSEQ multiplex PCR, while TCRdb's copy carries only in-frame clones and drops some. The repertoire holds some 110,000 clones, with less than 80% as singletons. The material sequenced was PBMCs. The source is a woman in her 50s in good health and CMV-seropositive.

In DNA, the CDR3 is TGTGCCAGCAGCCATATAGAGGGGGCAGGGAGCTCCTATAATTCACCCCTCCACTTT. It is translated as CASSHIEGAGSSYNSPLHF. The rearrangement uses TRBV2 and TRBJ1-6; TRBD1 aligns across 7 bases. Germline V gives CDR1 SNHLY, CDR2 FYNNEI. The J segment lost 0 bases and the V segment lost 6 bases, leaving 14 bases of the junction unmatched. The CDR3 is made up of 19 amino acids.